Below, 5 T cell receptor beta chains from the same sample are listed, as sequenced in a study of T cell changes during pregnancy in multiple sclerosis. The table came from immunoSEQ multiplex PCR; TCRdb's copy has only in-frame clones and leaves some out. Of about 39,000 clones listed, around 92% are singletons. Sequencing used CD4+ T cells from peripheral blood mononuclear cells, obtained after pregnancy. The receptors originated from a female donor in good health, enrolled as a control in a pregnancy study.

The chain joins TRBV5-6 to TRBJ2-7; TRBD2 matches at 7 bases. Germline V gene lookup returns CDR1 SGHDT and CDR2 YYEEEE. V was clipped by 4 bases and J by 2 bases; unmatched bases: 6. The CDR3 length is 14 residues. The CDR3: CASSPTGGTYEQYF. The CDR3 DNA reads TGTGCCAGCAGCCCCACCGGGGGGACCTACGAGCAGTACTTC.

This rearrangement joins TRBV18 to TRBJ1-1, with D possibly being TRBD1 (5 bases). The germline CDR1 and CDR2 sequences are KGHSH and LQKENI. The V gene lost 6 bases and the J gene lost 4 bases, with 15 bases spanning the gap. The CDR3 is made up of 14 amino acids. The CDR3 DNA reads TGTGCCAGCTCCCCCCTAGTAACAGGCACTGAAGCTTTCTTT. This codes for CASSPLVTGTEAFF.

The chain links TRBV7-9 to TRBJ2-7; D may be TRBD1 (7 bases). This CDR3 has 15 amino acids. Per the germline V gene, CDR1 is SEHNR and CDR2 is FQNEAQ (reference sequence). Trimming cost V 2 bases and J 5 bases, with 16 bases left between them. The chain's CDR3 is CASSLIRGAYHEQYF. The CDR3 DNA follows: TGTGCCAGCAGCTTAATCAGGGGGGCTTACCACGAGCAGTACTTC.

DNA for the CDR3: TGTGCCAGCAGTGTTGATTTCCAGGGGGACGAAAAACTGTTTTTT. Translated, it gives CASSVDFQGDEKLFF. The chain links TRBV2 to TRBJ1-4; TRBD1 agrees at 7 bases. Per the germline V gene, CDR1 is SNHLY and CDR2 is FYNNEI. J lost 8 bases, V lost 4 bases, and 10 bases had no gene match. The CDR3 is made up of 15 amino acids.

The V and J genes are TRBV5-4 and TRBJ2-1; a possible D gene is TRBD2 (6 bases). Trimming took 4 bases from V and 3 from J, leaving 8 bases between them. The germline gives CDR1 SGHNT, CDR2 YYREEE (reference sequence). This CDR3 comprises 13 residues. This CDR3 is CASSPGGYNEQFF. CDR3 DNA sequence: TGTGCCAGCAGCCCCGGGGGCTACAATGAGCAGTTCTTC.